These 20 T cell receptor beta chains were sequenced from one sample in a study of blood T cell repertoires in COVID-19. Assay used: immunoSEQ multiplex PCR; TCRdb lists only in-frame clones, some missing. The sample shows under 150,000 clones, roughly 84% of them seen only once. Sequencing was done on a sample of peripheral blood. The receptors shown here come from a middle-aged man with acute or convalescent COVID-19.

This clone was picked up one time. The rearrangement links TRBV7-3 to TRBJ2-5; unclear D gene. Germline CDR1 reads SGHTA; CDR2 reads FQGTGA. This CDR3 has 14 amino acids. Between the trimmed V and J ends, which lost 5 bases and 5 bases, there was a span of 15 bases. CDR3 in amino acids: CASSPGASRETQYF. The CDR3 region has the DNA TGTGCCAGCAGCCCAGGCGCCAGTCGGGAGACCCAGTACTTC.

The chain couples TRBV6-5 to TRBJ1-1; 8 bases line up with TRBD1. CDR1 MNHEY and CDR2 SVGAGI come from the germline V gene. CDR3 length: 13 residues. V gave up 10 bases and J gave up 0 bases; unmatched junction bases: 4. CDR3 bases: TGTGCCACCGGACAGGGCCTGAACACTGAAGCTTTCTTT. Translation gives CATGQGLNTEAFF.

This sequence joins TRBV30 and TRBJ1-4; the D is unclear. V lost 2 bases to trimming and J lost 3 bases, with 7 bases between them. This CDR3 is built from 13 residues. CDR1 is GTSNPN, CDR2 SVGIG, per germline (reference sequence). The CDR3 nucleotides are TGTGCCTGGAGTATCAGGCCTAATGAAAAACTGTTTTTT. This codes for CAWSIRPNEKLFF. Full variable domain (outside the CDR3, taken from reference TRBV30 and TRBJ1-4): SQTIHQWPATLVQPVGSPLSLECTVEGTSNPNLYWYRQAAGRGLQLLFYSVGIGQISSEVPQNLSASRPQDRQFILSSKKLLLSDSGFYLCAWSIRPNEKLFFGSGTQLSVL.

This chain connects TRBV15 to TRBJ2-2; D unresolved. The V and J ends lost 6 bases and 1 base respectively, with 3 bases between them. This CDR3 region has 12 residues. The germline gives CDR1 LNHNV, CDR2 YYDKDF (reference sequence). The CDR3 coding sequence is TGTGCCACCAGACAGAACACCGGGGAGCTGTTTTTT. Translating gives CATRQNTGELFF. Supplemented by reference TRBV15 and TRBJ2-2, the full variable domain reads DAMVIQNPRYQVTQFGKPVTLSCSQTLNHNVMYWYQQKSSQAPKLLFHYYDKDFNNEADTPDNFQSRRPNTSFCFLDIRSPGLGDTAMYLCATRQNTGELFFGEGSRLTVL.

J is TRBJ1-2 and V is TRBV2; possibly TRBD1 for D (5 bases). The CDR3 has 13 amino acids. V lost 6 bases and J lost 6, with 14 bases in between. Looked up from germline, CDR1 is SNHLY and CDR2 is FYNNEI. The CDR3 reads CASSRKGFNGYTF. The CDR3 coding sequence is TGTGCCAGCAGCCGAAAGGGGTTTAATGGCTACACCTTC.

This clone has a handful of counts. The V call is TRBV2, the J call TRBJ2-1, with 11 bases that match TRBD1. In germline, CDR1 is SNHLY, CDR2 FYNNEI. The CDR3 loop spans 15 amino acids. The ends lost 4 bases at V and 9 bases at J; junction bases unmatched: 8. In DNA form, the CDR3 reads TGTGCCAGCAGTGGAGGGACAGGGGGGAAGGGTGAGCAGTTCTTC. Its translation: CASSGGTGGKGEQFF.

The chain links TRBV7-9 to TRBJ2-5; TRBD2 agrees at 12 bases. V lost 5 bases, J lost 6 bases, and 13 bases stayed unmatched. The CDR3 has 17 amino acids. Germline V lookup: CDR1 SEHNR, CDR2 FQNEAQ (reference sequence). CDR3 sequence reads: CASSPLTSGGREKTQYF. DNA of the CDR3: TGTGCCAGCAGCCCTTTGACTAGCGGGGGCAGGGAAAAGACCCAGTACTTC.

The rearrangement links TRBV30 to TRBJ1-4; 8 bases align to TRBD1. V dropped 3 bases and J dropped 0; count of bases not matched to a gene: 9. Germline lookup yields CDR1 GTSNPN and CDR2 SVGIG (reference sequence). The CDR3 is made up of 17 amino acids. This CDR3 reads CAWRDRVEFATNEKLFF. CDR3 nucleotides: TGTGCCTGGAGGGACAGGGTCGAATTCGCAACTAATGAAAAACTGTTTTTT.

This clone showed up just a few times. V and J are TRBV5-5 and TRBJ1-2; no clear D. This CDR3 is built from 15 residues. Per germline, CDR1 SGHKS and CDR2 YYEKEE (reference sequence). V gave up 0 bases and J gave up 4 bases, with 13 bases separating them. The CDR3 is CASSLAEGTSYGYTF. CDR3 coding DNA: TGTGCCAGCAGCTTGGCCGAGGGAACGTCCTATGGCTACACCTTC. The whole variable domain, remainder taken from reference TRBV5-5 and TRBJ1-2, is DAGVTQSPTHLIKTRGQQVTLRCSPISGHKSVSWYQQVLGQGPQFIFQYYEKEERGRGNFPDRFSARQFPNYSSELNVNALLLGDSALYLCASSLAEGTSYGYTFGSGTRLTVV.

This clone showed up just a few times. V gene TRBV2 combines with J gene TRBJ1-2; D is ambiguous. Trimming pared 6 bases from V and 7 bases from J, leaving 15 bases between. This CDR3 comprises 13 residues. Looked up from germline, CDR1 is SNHLY and CDR2 is FYNNEI. The CDR3: CASSRGWTSGYTF. DNA for the CDR3: TGTGCCAGCAGCCGAGGGTGGACTTCTGGCTACACCTTC.

The V gene is TRBV12-5, the J gene TRBJ2-2; weak D call: TRBD1 (7 bases). Germline CDR1 LGHNT, CDR2 FRNRAP. Trimming took 0 bases from V and 1 from J, leaving 18 bases between them. The CDR3 is 19 residues long. The CDR3 sequence is CASGLVNRGLLMNTGELFF. CDR3 coding DNA: TGTGCTAGTGGTTTGGTAAACAGGGGACTCCTTATGAACACCGGGGAGCTGTTTTTT.

The CDR3 loop is CASSIKGATIYEQYF. The CDR3 DNA reads as TGTGCCAGTAGTATAAAAGGGGCCACCATCTACGAGCAGTACTTC. V and J are TRBV19 and TRBJ2-7; D possibly corresponds to TRBD1 (5 bases). V lost 2 bases to trimming and J lost 3 bases, with 14 bases between them. The CDR3 length is 15 residues. The germline V gene has CDR1 LNHDA and CDR2 SQIVND (reference sequence).

The gene calls are TRBV7-6 and TRBJ2-1; TRBD2 agrees at 7 bases. CDR3 length: 16 amino acids. The junction had 3 bases not matched to a gene; V was cut back by 1 base and J by 0 bases. The germline CDR1 and CDR2 sequences are SGHVS and FNYEAQ. The CDR3 DNA reads TGTGCCAGCAGCTTAGTCGGGGGGAGCTCCTACAATGAGCAGTTCTTC. It specifies CASSLVGGSSYNEQFF.

This chain connects TRBV27 to TRBJ2-7, with 8 bases that match TRBD1. Germline V gene data show CDR1 as MNHEY and CDR2 as SMNVEV (reference sequence). This CDR3 comprises 12 residues. V trimming: 6 bases; J trimming: 9 bases; junction bases outside the gene matches: 7. This CDR3 is CASSPDRGGQYF. In nucleotides, the CDR3 is TGTGCCAGCAGCCCTGACAGGGGAGGGCAGTACTTC.

V usage is TRBV3-1 (or the pseudogene TRBV3-2) and J usage is TRBJ2-7, with 8 bases identical to TRBD1. CDR3 length: 14 residues. J was trimmed by 5 bases and V by 3 bases; bases with no gene match: 6. Germline V gene sequence: CDR1 LGHDT, CDR2 YNNKEL (reference sequence). In nucleotides, the CDR3 is TGTGCCAGCAGCCATACTGGACAGGGCGACGAGCAGTACTTC. Its protein product is CASSHTGQGDEQYF.

The V and J genes are TRBV12-3 or TRBV12-4 and TRBJ2-3, with 7 nucleotides matching TRBD2. After removal of 7 bases from V and 5 bases from J, the junction contained 3 bases not matched to a gene. The CDR3 is 12 residues long. Here the CDR3 reads CASNGGGDTQYF. For the CDR3, the DNA is TGTGCCAGCAATGGGGGGGGAGATACGCAGTATTTT.

This chain's CDR3 is CASSQDGTGGRGEKYF. The CDR3 DNA sequence: TGCGCCAGCAGCCAAGATGGGACAGGGGGCCGCGGGGAGAAGTACTTC. The chain joins TRBV4-1 to TRBJ2-7, with 12 bases that match TRBD1. Germline V gene lookup returns CDR1 MGHRA and CDR2 YSYEKL. This CDR3 has 16 amino acids. V shed 0 bases and J 11 bases; nucleotides not matched to a gene: 11.

The chain recombines TRBV7-2 with TRBJ2-5, with D possibly being TRBD2 (7 bases). This CDR3 spans 15 amino acids. CDR1 and CDR2 (germline): SGHTA, FQGNSA. V dropped 0 bases and J dropped 4 bases, with 12 bases sitting between them. CDR3 sequence (DNA): TGTGCCAGCAGCTTAGCGGGGGGGCCGCTAGAGACCCAGTACTTC. Its translation is CASSLAGGPLETQYF.

V is TRBV24-1 and J is TRBJ2-7, with D unclear. Trimming removed 4 bases at V and 3 bases at J, with 3 bases between. The CDR3 sequence is 11 residues long. Germline V gene lookup returns CDR1 KGHDR and CDR2 SFDVKD. The DNA of the CDR3 is TGTGCCACCAGTGACAGCTACGAGCAGTACTTC. This codes for CATSDSYEQYF.

This clone was seen only once. V is TRBV27 and J is TRBJ2-3; 9 positions match TRBD1. CDR1 is MNHEY, CDR2 SMNVEV, per germline (reference sequence). The CDR3 contains 16 residues. The junction had 9 bases not matched to a gene; V was cut back by 5 bases and J by 3 bases. This chain's CDR3 is CASSTWGTGMTDTQYF. CDR3 coding DNA: TGTGCCAGCAGTACATGGGGGACAGGGATGACAGATACGCAGTATTTT.